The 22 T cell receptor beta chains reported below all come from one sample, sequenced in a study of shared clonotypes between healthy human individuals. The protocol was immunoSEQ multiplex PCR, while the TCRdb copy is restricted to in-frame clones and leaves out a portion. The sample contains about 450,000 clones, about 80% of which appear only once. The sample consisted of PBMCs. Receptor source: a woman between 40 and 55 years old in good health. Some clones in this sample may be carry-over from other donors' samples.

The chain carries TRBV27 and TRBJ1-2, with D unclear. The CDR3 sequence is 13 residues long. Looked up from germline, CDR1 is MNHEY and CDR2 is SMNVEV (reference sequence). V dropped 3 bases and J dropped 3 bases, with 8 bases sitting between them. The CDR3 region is CASSFSLDYGYTF. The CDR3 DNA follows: TGTGCCAGCAGTTTCAGCCTAGACTATGGCTACACCTTC.

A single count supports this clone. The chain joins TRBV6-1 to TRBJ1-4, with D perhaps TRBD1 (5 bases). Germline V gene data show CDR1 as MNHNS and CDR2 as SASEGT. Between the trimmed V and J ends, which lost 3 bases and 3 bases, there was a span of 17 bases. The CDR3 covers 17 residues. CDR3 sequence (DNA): TGTGCCAGCAGTGACATCGCGGGGGAAGCAGCTAATGAAAAACTGTTTTTT. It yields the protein CASSDIAGEAANEKLFF.

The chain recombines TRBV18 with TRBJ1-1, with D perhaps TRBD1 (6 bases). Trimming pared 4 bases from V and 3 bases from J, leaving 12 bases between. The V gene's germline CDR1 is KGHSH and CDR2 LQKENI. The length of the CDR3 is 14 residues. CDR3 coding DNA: TGTGCCAGCTCACTGGGACCAGGGGACACTGAAGCTTTCTTT. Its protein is CASSLGPGDTEAFF. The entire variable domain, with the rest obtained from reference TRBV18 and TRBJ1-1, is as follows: NAGVMQNPRHLVRRRGQEARLRCSPMKGHSHVYWYRQLPEEGLKFMVYLQKENIIDESGMPKERFSAEFPKEGPSILRIQQVVRGDSAAYFCASSLGPGDTEAFFGQGTRLTVV.

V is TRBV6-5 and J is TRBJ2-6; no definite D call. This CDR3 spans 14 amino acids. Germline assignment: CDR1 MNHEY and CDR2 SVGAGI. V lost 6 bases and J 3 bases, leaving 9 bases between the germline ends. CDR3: CASRESGGANVLTF. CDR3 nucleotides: TGTGCCAGCAGGGAATCCGGTGGGGCCAACGTCCTGACTTTC.

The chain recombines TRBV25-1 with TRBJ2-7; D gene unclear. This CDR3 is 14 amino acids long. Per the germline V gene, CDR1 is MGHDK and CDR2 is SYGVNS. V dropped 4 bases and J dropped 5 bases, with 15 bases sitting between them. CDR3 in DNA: TGTGCCAGCAGTGCCGACCTTGGTTGGCACGAGCAGTACTTC. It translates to CASSADLGWHEQYF.

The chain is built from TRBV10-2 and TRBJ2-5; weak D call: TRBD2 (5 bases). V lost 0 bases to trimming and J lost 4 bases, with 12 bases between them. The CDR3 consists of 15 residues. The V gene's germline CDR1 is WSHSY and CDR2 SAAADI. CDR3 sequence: CASSESRGGRETQYF. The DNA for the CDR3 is TGCGCCAGCAGTGAGTCCCGGGGTGGTCGAGAGACCCAGTACTTC.

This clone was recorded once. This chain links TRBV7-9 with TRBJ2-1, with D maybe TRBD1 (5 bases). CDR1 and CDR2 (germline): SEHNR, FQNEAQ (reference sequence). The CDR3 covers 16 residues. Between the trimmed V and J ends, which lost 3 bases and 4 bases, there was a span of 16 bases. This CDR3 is CASSFMGQVPYNEQFF. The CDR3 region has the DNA TGTGCCAGCAGCTTTATGGGGCAGGTGCCTTACAATGAGCAGTTCTTC.

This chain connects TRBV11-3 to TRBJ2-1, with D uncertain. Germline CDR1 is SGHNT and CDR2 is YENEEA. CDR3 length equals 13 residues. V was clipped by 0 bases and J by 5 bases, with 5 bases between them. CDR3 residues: CASSLDRHNEQFF. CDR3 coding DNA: TGTGCCAGCAGCTTAGACCGGCACAATGAGCAGTTCTTC.

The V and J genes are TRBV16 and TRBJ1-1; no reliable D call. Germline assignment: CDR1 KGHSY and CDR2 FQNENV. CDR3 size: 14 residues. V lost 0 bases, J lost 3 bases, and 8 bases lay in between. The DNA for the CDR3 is TGTGCCAGCAGCCAATCTGGCGGAGACACTGAAGCTTTCTTT. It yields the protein CASSQSGGDTEAFF.

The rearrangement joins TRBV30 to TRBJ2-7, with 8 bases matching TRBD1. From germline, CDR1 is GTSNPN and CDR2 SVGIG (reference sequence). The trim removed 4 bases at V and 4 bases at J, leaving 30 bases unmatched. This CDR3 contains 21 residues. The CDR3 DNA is TGTGCCTGGACCGCACGGACAGGGTTGGGCTTTCTACCCGGACGTTATTACGAGCAGTACTTC. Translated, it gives CAWTARTGLGFLPGRYYEQYF.

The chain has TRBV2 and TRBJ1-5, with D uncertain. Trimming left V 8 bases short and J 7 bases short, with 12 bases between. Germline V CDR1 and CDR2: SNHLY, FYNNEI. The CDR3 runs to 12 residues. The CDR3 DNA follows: TGTGCCAGCTCTCGGGGTTCCCAGCCCCAGCATTTT. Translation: CASSRGSQPQHF.

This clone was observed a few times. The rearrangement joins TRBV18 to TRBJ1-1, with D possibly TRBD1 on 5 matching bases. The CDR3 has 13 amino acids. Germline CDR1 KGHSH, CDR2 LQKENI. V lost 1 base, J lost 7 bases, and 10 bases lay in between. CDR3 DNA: TGTGCCAGCTCACCACGCAGGGATGGTGAAGCTTTCTTT. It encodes CASSPRRDGEAFF.

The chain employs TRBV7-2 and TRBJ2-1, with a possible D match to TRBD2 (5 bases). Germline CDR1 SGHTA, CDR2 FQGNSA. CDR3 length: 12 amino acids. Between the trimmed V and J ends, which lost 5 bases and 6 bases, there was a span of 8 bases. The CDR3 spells CASSRGGNEQFF. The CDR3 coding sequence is TGTGCCAGCAGCCGTGGAGGCAATGAGCAGTTCTTC.

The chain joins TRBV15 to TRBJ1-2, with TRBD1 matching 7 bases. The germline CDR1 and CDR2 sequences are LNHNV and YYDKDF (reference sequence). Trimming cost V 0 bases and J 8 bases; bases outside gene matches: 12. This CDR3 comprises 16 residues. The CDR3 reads CATSREPFRDRGGYTF. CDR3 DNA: TGTGCCACCAGCAGAGAACCCTTCCGGGACAGAGGAGGCTACACCTTC.

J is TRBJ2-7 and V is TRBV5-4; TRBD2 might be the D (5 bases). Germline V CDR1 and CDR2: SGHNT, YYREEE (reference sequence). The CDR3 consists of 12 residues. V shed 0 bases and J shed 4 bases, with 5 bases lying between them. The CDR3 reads CASSLGGYEQYF. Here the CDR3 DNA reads TGTGCCAGCAGCTTGGGAGGGTACGAGCAGTACTTC.

In DNA form, the CDR3 reads TGCAGCGTTGAGTCCAGTGGACAGTCCAAGACCCAGTACTTC. It yields the protein CSVESSGQSKTQYF. This chain connects TRBV29-1 to TRBJ2-5, with D possibly matching TRBD1 (6 bases). The V gene lost 3 bases and the J gene lost 6 bases, with 17 bases spanning the gap. Germline values: CDR1 SQVTM, CDR2 ANQGSEA. The length of the CDR3 is 14 residues.

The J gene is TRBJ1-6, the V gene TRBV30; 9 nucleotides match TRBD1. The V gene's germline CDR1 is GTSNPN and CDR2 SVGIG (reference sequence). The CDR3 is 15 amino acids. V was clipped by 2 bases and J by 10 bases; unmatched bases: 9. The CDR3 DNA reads TGTGCCTGGAGTCGAGGGGGACAGGGACGATCACCCCTCCACTTT. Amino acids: CAWSRGGQGRSPLHF.

In DNA form, the CDR3 reads TGTGCCAGCAGTTTAAAAAGGGGGGATGAAGCTTTCTTT. It codes for CASSLKRGDEAFF. The chain carries TRBV7-9 and TRBJ1-1, with TRBD1 as a possible D gene (6 bases). This CDR3 has 13 residues. The germline gives CDR1 SEHNR, CDR2 FQNEAQ (reference sequence). Trimming shortened V by 6 bases and J by 7 bases, and 15 bases separated the two germline ends.

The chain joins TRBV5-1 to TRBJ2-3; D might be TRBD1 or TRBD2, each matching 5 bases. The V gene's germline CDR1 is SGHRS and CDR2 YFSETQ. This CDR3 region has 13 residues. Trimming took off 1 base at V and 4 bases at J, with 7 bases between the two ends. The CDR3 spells CASSLLGADTQYF. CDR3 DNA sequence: TGCGCCAGCAGCTTGTTGGGGGCAGATACGCAGTATTTT.

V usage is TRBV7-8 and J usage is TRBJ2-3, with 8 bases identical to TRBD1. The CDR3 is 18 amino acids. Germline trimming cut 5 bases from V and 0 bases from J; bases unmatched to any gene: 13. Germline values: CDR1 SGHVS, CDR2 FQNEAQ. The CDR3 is CASSPGGRGRTSTDTQYF. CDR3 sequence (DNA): TGTGCCAGCAGCCCCGGGGGCAGGGGGCGAACTAGCACAGATACGCAGTATTTT. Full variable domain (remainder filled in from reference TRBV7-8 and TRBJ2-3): GAGVSQSPRYKVAKRGQDVALRCDPISGHVSLFWYQQALGQGPEFLTYFQNEAQLDKSGLPSDRFFAERPEGSVSTLKIQRTQQEDSAVYLCASSPGGRGRTSTDTQYFGPGTRLTVL.

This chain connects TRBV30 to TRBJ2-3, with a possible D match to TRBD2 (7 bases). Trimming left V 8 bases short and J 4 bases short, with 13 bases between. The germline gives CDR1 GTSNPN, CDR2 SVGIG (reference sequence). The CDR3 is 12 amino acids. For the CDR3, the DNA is TGTGCCCAGAGGGGGAGGGCAGATACGCAGTATTTT. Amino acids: CAQRGRADTQYF.

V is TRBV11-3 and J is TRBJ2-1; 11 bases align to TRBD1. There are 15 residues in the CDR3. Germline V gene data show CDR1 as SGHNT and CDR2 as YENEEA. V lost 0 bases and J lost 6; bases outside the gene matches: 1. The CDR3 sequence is CASSLEGQGGNEQFF. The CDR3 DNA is TGTGCCAGCAGCTTAGAGGGACAGGGGGGCAATGAGCAGTTCTTC.